These 6 T cell receptor beta chains were sequenced from one sample in a study of blood T cell repertoires in COVID-19. The protocol was immunoSEQ multiplex PCR, while the TCRdb copy is restricted to in-frame clones and leaves out a portion. The sample lists about 24,000 clones, 75% to 90% occurring once. Sequencing used peripheral blood. The receptors come from a woman between 70 and 85 years old with COVID-19, enrolled during active disease.

V gene TRBV5-1 combines with J gene TRBJ1-2; 10 bases line up with TRBD1. V gave up 2 bases and J gave up 4 bases; unmatched junction bases: 2. The CDR3 spans 14 residues. CDR1 SGHRS and CDR2 YFSETQ come from the germline V gene. In DNA form, the CDR3 reads TGCGCCAGCAGCTTAAGACAGGGGGCCTATGGCTACACCTTC. Protein sequence: CASSLRQGAYGYTF. The whole variable domain, filled in from reference TRBV5-1 and TRBJ1-2, reads KAGVTQTPRYLIKTRGQQVTLSCSPISGHRSVSWYQQTPGQGLQFLFEYFSETQRNKGNFPGRFSGRQFSNSRSEMNVSTLELGDSALYLCASSLRQGAYGYTFGSGTRLTVV.

The chain recombines TRBV11-1 with TRBJ2-5, with 11 nucleotides matching TRBD1. V dropped 5 bases and J dropped 4; count of bases not matched to a gene: 3. Germline V CDR1 and CDR2: SGHAT, FQDESV (reference sequence). The CDR3 runs 14 residues. The CDR3 DNA is TGTGCCAGCAGCGCGGACAGGGGGCGAGAGACCCAGTACTTC. Encoded protein: CASSADRGRETQYF.

The chain combines TRBV7-2 with TRBJ2-7; TRBD2 agrees at 12 bases. The V and J ends lost 8 bases and 8 bases, in that order; junction bases with no gene match: 10. From germline, CDR1 is SGHTA and CDR2 FQGNSA. CDR3 length: 14 amino acids. In nucleotides, the CDR3 is TGTGCCAGCGGGCTAGCGGGGGGGACTACTAAGCAGTACTTC. This encodes CASGLAGGTTKQYF. The full variable domain, its missing parts supplied by reference TRBV7-2 and TRBJ2-7, is GAGVSQSPSNKVTEKGKDVELRCDPISGHTALYWYRQSLGQGLEFLIYFQGNSAPDKSGLPSDRFSAERTGGSVSTLTIQRTQQEDSAVYLCASGLAGGTTKQYFGPGTRLTVT.

V and J are TRBV5-4 and TRBJ1-2; TRBD1 matches at 10 bases. Unmatched junction bases numbered 10, after V lost 5 bases and J lost 6 bases. Germline lookup yields CDR1 SGHNT and CDR2 YYREEE (reference sequence). There are 15 residues in the CDR3. In DNA, the CDR3 is TGTGCCAGCAGACCCCCGGGACAGGGGATCCATGGCTACACCTTC. As protein: CASRPPGQGIHGYTF.

The CDR3 DNA reads TGTGCCAGCAGGGTTACAGGGGGCACTGAAGCTTTCTTT. Protein product: CASRVTGGTEAFF. The chain joins TRBV2 to TRBJ1-1; TRBD1 matches 8 bases. The CDR3 consists of 13 residues. V shed 6 bases, J shed 4 bases, and the junction held 4 bases outside the gene matches. CDR1 is SNHLY, CDR2 FYNNEI, per germline.

The chain combines TRBV2 with TRBJ1-5; 7 positions match TRBD1. J lost 5 bases, V lost 6 bases, and 4 bases had no gene match. This CDR3 is built from 13 residues. Germline lookup yields CDR1 SNHLY and CDR2 FYNNEI. In nucleotides, the CDR3 is TGTGCCAGCAGGCCCGACAGGGATCAGCCCCAGCATTTT. It translates to CASRPDRDQPQHF.